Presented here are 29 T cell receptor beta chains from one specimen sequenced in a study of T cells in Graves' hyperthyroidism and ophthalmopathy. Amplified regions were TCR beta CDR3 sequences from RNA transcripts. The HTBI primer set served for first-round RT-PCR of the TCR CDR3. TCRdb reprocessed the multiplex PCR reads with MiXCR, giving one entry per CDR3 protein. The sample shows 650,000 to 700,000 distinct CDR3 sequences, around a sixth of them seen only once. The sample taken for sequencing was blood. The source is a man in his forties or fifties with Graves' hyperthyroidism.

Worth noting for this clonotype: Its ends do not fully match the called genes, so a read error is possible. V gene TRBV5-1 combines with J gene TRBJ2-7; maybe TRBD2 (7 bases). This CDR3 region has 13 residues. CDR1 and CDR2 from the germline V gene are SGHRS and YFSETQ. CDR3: CASKRGGGHEQYF. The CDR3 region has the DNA TGTGCCAGCAAGAGAGGGGGAGGGCACGAGCAGTACTTC.

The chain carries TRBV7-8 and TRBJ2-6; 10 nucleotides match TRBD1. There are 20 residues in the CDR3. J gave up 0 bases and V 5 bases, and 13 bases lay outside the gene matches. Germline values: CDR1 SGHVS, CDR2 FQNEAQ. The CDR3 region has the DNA TGTGCCAGCAGCGGGGACAGGGGTCTAAGGGGTTCCTCTGGGGCCAACGTCCTGACTTTC. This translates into CASSGDRGLRGSSGANVLTF.

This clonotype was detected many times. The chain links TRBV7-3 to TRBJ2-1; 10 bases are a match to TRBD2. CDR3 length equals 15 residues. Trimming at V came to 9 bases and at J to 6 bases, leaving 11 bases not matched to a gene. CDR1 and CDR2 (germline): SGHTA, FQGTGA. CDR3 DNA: TGTGCCAGTGGCCGGGCTAGCGGGGGCGGCAATGAGCAGTTCTTC. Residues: CASGRASGGGNEQFF. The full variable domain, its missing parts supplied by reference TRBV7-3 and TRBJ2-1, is GAGVSQTPSNKVTEKGKYVELRCDPISGHTALYWYRQSLGQGPEFLIYFQGTGAADDSGLPNDRFFAVRPEGSVSTLKIQRTERGDSAVYLCASGRASGGGNEQFFGPGTRLTVL.

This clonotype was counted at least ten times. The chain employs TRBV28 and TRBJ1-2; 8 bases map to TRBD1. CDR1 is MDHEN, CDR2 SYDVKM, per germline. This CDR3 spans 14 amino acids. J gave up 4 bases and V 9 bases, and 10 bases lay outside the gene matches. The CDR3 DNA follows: TGTGCCAGTACTGGGCAGGGGGCTCTCTATGGCTACACCTTC. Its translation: CASTGQGALYGYTF.

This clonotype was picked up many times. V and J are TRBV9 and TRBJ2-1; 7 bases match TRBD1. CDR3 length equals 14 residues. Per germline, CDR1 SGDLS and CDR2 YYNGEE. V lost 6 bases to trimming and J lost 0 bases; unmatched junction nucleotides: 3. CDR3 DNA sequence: TGTGCCAGCAACAGGGGCAACTCCTACAATGAGCAGTTCTTC. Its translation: CASNRGNSYNEQFF.

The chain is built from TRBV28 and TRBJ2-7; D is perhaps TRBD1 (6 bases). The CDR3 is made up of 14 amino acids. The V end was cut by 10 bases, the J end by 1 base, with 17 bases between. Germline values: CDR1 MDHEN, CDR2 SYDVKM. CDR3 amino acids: CAIVPQGTSYEQYF. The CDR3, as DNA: TGTGCCATCGTCCCACAGGGAACTTCCTACGAGCAGTACTTC.

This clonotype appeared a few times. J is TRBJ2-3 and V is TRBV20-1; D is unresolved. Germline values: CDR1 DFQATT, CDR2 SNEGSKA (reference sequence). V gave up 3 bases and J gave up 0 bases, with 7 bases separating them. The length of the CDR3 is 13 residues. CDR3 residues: CSARLVSTDTQYF. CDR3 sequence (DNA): TGCAGTGCTAGGCTTGTCAGCACAGATACGCAGTATTTT.

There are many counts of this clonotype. CDR3 DNA sequence: TGTGCCAGCAGTTCCCTCGGGACAGGGCCCTACGAGCAGTACTTC. This encodes CASSSLGTGPYEQYF. The chain links TRBV6-1 to TRBJ2-7; 9 bases match TRBD1. The germline V gene encodes CDR1 MNHNS and CDR2 SASEGT. The CDR3 covers 15 residues. Losses at the gene ends were 5 bases for V and 2 bases for J; bases not matched to a gene: 7.

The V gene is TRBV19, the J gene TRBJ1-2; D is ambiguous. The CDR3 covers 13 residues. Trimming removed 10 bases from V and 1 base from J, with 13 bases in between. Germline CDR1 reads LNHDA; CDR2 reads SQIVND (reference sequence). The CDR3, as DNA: TGTGCCACCACCGAGGCAGATAACTATGGCTACACCTTC. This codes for CATTEADNYGYTF.

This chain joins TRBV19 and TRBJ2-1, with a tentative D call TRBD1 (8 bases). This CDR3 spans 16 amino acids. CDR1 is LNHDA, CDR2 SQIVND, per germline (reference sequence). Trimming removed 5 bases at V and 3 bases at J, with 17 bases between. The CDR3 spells CASSFFTGGVYNEQFF. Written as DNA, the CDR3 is TGTGCCAGTAGTTTCTTTACAGGGGGGGTCTACAATGAGCAGTTCTTC.

The CDR3 sequence: CASSFPLGGSFKNIQYF. CDR3 coding DNA: TGTGCCAGCAGCTTCCCCCTGGGAGGATCTTTCAAAAACATTCAGTACTTC. V usage is TRBV11-2 and J usage is TRBJ2-4; a weak D match, TRBD2 (6 bases). Germline CDR1 is SGHAT and CDR2 is FQNNGV. The CDR3 is made up of 17 amino acids. The V gene lost 3 bases and the J gene lost 3 bases, with 18 bases spanning the gap.

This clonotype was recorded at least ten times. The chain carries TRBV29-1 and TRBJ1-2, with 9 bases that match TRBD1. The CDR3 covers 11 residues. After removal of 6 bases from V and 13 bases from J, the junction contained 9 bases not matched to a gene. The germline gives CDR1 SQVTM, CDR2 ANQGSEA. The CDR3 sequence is CSVIHRGRCTF. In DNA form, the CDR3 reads TGCAGCGTGATACACAGGGGGCGTTGCACCTTC.

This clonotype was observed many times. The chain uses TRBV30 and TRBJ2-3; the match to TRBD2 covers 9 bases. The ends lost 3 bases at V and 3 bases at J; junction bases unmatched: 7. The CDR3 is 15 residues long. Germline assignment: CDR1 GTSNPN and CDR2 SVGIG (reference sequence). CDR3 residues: CAWRTSGPGTDTQYF. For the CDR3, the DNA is TGTGCCTGGAGGACTAGCGGACCGGGGACAGATACGCAGTATTTT.

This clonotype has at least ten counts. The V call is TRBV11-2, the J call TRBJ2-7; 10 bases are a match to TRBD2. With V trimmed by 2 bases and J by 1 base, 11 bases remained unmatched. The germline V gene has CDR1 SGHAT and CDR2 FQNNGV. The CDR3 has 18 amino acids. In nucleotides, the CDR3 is TGTGCCAGCAGCTTAAGAACTAGCGGGATAAAGGGGTCCTACGAGCAGTACTTC. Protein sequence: CASSLRTSGIKGSYEQYF.

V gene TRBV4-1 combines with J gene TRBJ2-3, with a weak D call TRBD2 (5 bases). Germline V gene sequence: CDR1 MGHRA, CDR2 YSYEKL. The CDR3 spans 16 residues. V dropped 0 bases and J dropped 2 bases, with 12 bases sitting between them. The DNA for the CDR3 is TGCGCCAGCAGCCAAGATATAAGCGGCTACACAGATACGCAGTATTTT. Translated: CASSQDISGYTDTQYF.

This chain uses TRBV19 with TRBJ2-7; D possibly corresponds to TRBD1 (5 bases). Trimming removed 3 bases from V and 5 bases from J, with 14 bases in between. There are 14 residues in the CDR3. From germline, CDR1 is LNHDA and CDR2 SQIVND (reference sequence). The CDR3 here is CASSIQGSPNEQYF. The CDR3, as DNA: TGTGCCAGTAGTATCCAGGGCTCCCCTAACGAGCAGTACTTC.

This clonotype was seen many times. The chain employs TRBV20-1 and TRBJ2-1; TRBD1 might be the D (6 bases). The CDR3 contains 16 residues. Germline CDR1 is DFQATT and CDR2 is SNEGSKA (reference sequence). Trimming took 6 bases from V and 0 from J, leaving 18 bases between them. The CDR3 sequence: CSAPLRQASSYNEQFF. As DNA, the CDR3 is TGCAGTGCACCGCTCCGACAGGCAAGCTCCTACAATGAGCAGTTCTTC.

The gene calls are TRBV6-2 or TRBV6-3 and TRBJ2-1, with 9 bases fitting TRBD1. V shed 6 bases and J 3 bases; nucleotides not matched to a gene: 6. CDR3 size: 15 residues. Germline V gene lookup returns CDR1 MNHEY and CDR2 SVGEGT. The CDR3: CASRLTGGFYNEQFF. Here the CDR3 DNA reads TGTGCCAGCAGACTTACAGGGGGCTTCTACAATGAGCAGTTCTTC.

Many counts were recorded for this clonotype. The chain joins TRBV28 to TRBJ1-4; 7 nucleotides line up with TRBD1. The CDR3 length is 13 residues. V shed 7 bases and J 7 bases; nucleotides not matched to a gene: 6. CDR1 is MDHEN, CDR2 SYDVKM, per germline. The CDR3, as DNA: TGTGCCAGCACAGGGGGGGCGCTTGAAAAACTGTTTTTT. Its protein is CASTGGALEKLFF.

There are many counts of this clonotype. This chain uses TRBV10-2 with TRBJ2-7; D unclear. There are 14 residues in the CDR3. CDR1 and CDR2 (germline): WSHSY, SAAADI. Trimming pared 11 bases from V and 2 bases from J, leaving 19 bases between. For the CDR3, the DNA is TGCGCCTCCAGTTTAGCCCAAGCCCCCTACGAGCAGTACTTC. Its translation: CASSLAQAPYEQYF.

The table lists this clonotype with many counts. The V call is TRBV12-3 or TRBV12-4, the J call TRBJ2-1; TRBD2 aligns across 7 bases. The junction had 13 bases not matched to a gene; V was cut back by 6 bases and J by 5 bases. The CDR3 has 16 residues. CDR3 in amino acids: CASRYKAGSSNNEQFF. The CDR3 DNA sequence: TGTGCCAGCAGATATAAAGCGGGATCCTCTAACAATGAGCAGTTCTTC.

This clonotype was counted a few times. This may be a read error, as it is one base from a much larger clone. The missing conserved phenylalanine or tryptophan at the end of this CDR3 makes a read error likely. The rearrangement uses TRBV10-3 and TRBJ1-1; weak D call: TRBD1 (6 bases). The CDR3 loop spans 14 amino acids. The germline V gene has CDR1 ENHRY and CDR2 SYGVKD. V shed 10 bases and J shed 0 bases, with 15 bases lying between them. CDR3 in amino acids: CATRGDSLNTEAFL. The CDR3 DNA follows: TGTGCCACCAGGGGAGACAGCTTGAACACTGAAGCTTTCCTT.

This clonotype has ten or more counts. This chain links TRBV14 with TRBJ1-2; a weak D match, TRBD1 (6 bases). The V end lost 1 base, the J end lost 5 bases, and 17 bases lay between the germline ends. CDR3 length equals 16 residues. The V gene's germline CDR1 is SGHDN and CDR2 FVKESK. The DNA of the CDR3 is TGTGCCAGCAGCCAAGGCTGGGACAAACTAAGATATGGCTACACCTTC. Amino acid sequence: CASSQGWDKLRYGYTF.

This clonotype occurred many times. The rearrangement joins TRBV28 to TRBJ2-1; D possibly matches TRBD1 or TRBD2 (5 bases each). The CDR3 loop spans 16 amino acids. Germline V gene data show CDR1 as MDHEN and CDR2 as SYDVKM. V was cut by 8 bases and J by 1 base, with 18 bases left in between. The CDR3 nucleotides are TGTGCCAGCTTCAATGTCCGGGACCTATCCTACAATGAGCAGTTCTTC. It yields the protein CASFNVRDLSYNEQFF. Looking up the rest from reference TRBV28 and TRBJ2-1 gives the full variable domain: DVKVTQSSRYLVKRTGEKVFLECVQDMDHENMFWYRQDPGLGLRLIYFSYDVKMKEKGDIPEGYSVSREKKERFSLILESASTNQTSMYLCASFNVRDLSYNEQFFGPGTRLTVL.

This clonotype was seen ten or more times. The CDR3 DNA is TGTGCCAGCAAAGGCGGTTATCAGCCCCAGCATTTT. It translates to CASKGGYQPQHF. The chain is built from TRBV12-3 or TRBV12-4 and TRBJ1-5; no clear D. Trimming cost V 7 bases and J 5 bases, with 9 bases left between them. The CDR3 totals 12 residues.

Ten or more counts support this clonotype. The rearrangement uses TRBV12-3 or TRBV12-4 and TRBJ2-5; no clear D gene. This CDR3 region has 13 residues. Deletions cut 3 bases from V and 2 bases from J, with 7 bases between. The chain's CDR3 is CASSFGVQETQYF. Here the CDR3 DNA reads TGTGCCAGCAGTTTCGGCGTGCAAGAGACCCAGTACTTC.

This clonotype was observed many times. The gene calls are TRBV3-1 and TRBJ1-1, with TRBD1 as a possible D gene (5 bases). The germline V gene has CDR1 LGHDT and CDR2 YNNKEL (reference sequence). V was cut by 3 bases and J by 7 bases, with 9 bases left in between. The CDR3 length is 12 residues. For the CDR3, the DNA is TGTGCCAGCAGCCATTGGGGGGGTGAAGCTTTCTTT. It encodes CASSHWGGEAFF.

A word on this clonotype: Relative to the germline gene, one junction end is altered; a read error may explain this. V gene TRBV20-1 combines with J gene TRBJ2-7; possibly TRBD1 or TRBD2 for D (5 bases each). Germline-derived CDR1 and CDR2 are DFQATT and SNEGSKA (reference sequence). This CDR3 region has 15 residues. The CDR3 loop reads CGAGGGLSDSYEQYF. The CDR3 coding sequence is TGCGGTGCTGGTGGGGGATTGTCCGACTCCTACGAGCAGTACTTC.

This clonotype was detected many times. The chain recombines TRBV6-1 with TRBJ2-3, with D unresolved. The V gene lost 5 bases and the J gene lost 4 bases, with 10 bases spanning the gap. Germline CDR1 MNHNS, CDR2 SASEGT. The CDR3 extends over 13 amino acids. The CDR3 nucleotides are TGTGCCAGCAGTTACTTCCGTTCAGATACGCAGTATTTT. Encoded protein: CASSYFRSDTQYF.